This passage covers 22 T cell receptor beta chains from one sample sequenced in a study of T cell clonotyping in hematopoietic cell transplantation. The data were produced by immunoSEQ multiplex PCR, yet TCRdb's version contains in-frame clones alone and is incomplete. In the table there are approximately 5,000 clones, 25% to 35% of which are singletons. Time point denoted: recipient sample about 28 days before transplant, after cytoreduction. The sample was peripheral blood mononuclear cells, taken before stem cell transplant. The receptors here all came from a man aged 45-65 years with myelofibrosis. Some clones in this sample may be carry-over from other donors' samples.

The chain links TRBV5-6 to TRBJ2-3; possibly TRBD2 for D (6 bases). Germline CDR1 SGHDT, CDR2 YYEEEE. The CDR3 covers 12 residues. With 4 bases removed from V and 9 bases from J, the gap between germline ends came to 12 bases. The CDR3 region has the DNA TGTGCCAGCAGCCCGGACTATCGCACGCAGTATTTT. This sequence encodes CASSPDYRTQYF.

This clone was seen only a few times. DNA of the CDR3: TGTGCCAGCAGCTTACCGGAGGAGGACTATGGCTACACCTTC. It codes for CASSLPEEDYGYTF. This rearrangement joins TRBV13 to TRBJ1-2, with D unresolved. Germline V lookup: CDR1 PRHDT, CDR2 FYEKMQ (reference sequence). CDR3 length: 14 amino acids. V was trimmed by 2 bases and J by 3 bases, leaving 10 bases between them.

This clone came up a few times. The chain combines TRBV2 with TRBJ2-7; D call uncertain. Germline CDR1 and CDR2: SNHLY and FYNNEI. The CDR3 has 13 amino acids. Between the trimmed V and J ends, which lost 1 base and 7 bases, there was a span of 11 bases. This CDR3 reads CASSEGSGWEQYF. For the CDR3, the DNA is TGTGCCAGCAGTGAAGGGTCAGGCTGGGAGCAGTACTTC.

The rearrangement joins TRBV5-1 to TRBJ2-7, with TRBD2 identical over 11 bases. The V gene end was trimmed by 4 bases and the J gene end by 0 bases; junction bases not matched to a gene: 3. In germline, CDR1 is SGHRS, CDR2 YFSETQ. There are 15 residues in the CDR3. The CDR3 region has the DNA TGCGCCAGCAGCATCACTAGCGGGAGCTCCTACGAGCAGTACTTC. Its protein product is CASSITSGSSYEQYF.

This clone is termed medium-sized. This chain links TRBV5-6 with TRBJ2-7; 9 bases agree with TRBD1. With 4 bases clipped from V and 2 bases from J, the junction kept 7 bases outside the gene matches. Germline CDR1 SGHDT, CDR2 YYEEEE. The CDR3 consists of 15 residues. CDR3 bases: TGTGCCAGCAGCGCTGGGGACAGGGAGCCCTACGAGCAGTACTTC. It encodes CASSAGDREPYEQYF.

This clone was observed a handful of times. V is TRBV6-5 and J is TRBJ1-5; D remains unclear. The CDR3 is 13 amino acids. The V gene lost 2 bases and the J gene lost 5 bases, with 7 bases spanning the gap. CDR1 MNHEY and CDR2 SVGAGI come from the germline V gene. CDR3 amino acids: CASSYRADQPQHF. DNA for the CDR3: TGTGCCAGCAGTTACAGGGCAGATCAGCCCCAGCATTTT.

The rearrangement links TRBV6-5 to TRBJ1-2; D is unresolved. This CDR3 comprises 15 residues. CDR1 MNHEY and CDR2 SVGAGI come from the germline V gene. The V end was cut by 2 bases, the J end by 4 bases, with 14 bases between. CDR3 loop: CASSYEIGDSYGYTF. For the CDR3, the DNA is TGTGCCAGCAGTTACGAAATCGGGGATTCCTATGGCTACACCTTC.

This chain connects TRBV30 to TRBJ1-2; D is uncertain. Germline CDR1 is GTSNPN and CDR2 is SVGIG (reference sequence). The V and J ends lost 1 base and 2 bases respectively, with 5 bases between them. The CDR3 loop spans 12 amino acids. CDR3 protein: CAWSGSNYGYTF. CDR3 DNA: TGTGCCTGGAGTGGCAGCAACTATGGCTACACCTTC.

The rearrangement uses TRBV6-5 and TRBJ1-2; D gene unclear. V lost 7 bases to trimming and J lost 3 bases, with 12 bases between them. CDR3 size: 13 residues. The V gene's germline CDR1 is MNHEY and CDR2 SVGAGI. CDR3: CASTQNTYYGYTF. In nucleotides, the CDR3 is TGTGCCAGCACCCAAAACACGTACTATGGCTACACCTTC.

This clone was seen a few times. This chain connects TRBV28 to TRBJ2-7; 7 bases are a match to TRBD1. Germline V CDR1 and CDR2: MDHEN, SYDVKM. The length of the CDR3 is 12 residues. The V and J ends lost 6 bases and 5 bases, in that order; junction bases with no gene match: 4. The CDR3 DNA sequence: TGTGCCAGCAGCACAGGGGACCACGAGCAGTACTTC. Encoded protein: CASSTGDHEQYF. The full variable domain, completed using reference TRBV28 and TRBJ2-7, is DVKVTQSSRYLVKRTGEKVFLECVQDMDHENMFWYRQDPGLGLRLIYFSYDVKMKEKGDIPEGYSVSREKKERFSLILESASTNQTSMYLCASSTGDHEQYFGPGTRLTVT.

The chain employs TRBV5-6 and TRBJ1-2, with D hard to call. The CDR3 runs 11 residues. The V and J ends lost 0 bases and 6 bases respectively, with 3 bases between them. Germline CDR1 is SGHDT and CDR2 is YYEEEE. The CDR3 loop reads CASSLGNGYTF. CDR3 nucleotides: TGTGCCAGCAGCTTGGGCAATGGCTACACCTTC.

The V gene is TRBV6-1, the J gene TRBJ2-3, with 9 bases fitting TRBD2. The trim removed 11 bases at V and 4 bases at J, leaving 7 bases unmatched. CDR1 is MNHNS, CDR2 SASEGT, per germline. This CDR3 comprises 13 residues. As DNA, the CDR3 is TGTGCCTTGTCTAGCGGGGACGCAGATACGCAGTATTTT. It is translated as CALSSGDADTQYF.

The CDR3 here is CAWTPGGNEKLFF. CDR3 nucleotides: TGTGCCTGGACCCCGGGGGGGAATGAAAAACTGTTTTTT. The chain couples TRBV30 to TRBJ1-4; maybe TRBD1 (5 bases). This CDR3 contains 13 residues. The V gene's germline CDR1 is GTSNPN and CDR2 SVGIG (reference sequence). The germline V and J ends were trimmed by 4 bases and 5 bases, with 11 bases remaining between them.

The CDR3 DNA follows: TGTGCCTGGAGTTCGACAGGGGGGATGACCGGGGAGCTGTTTTTT. Protein: CAWSSTGGMTGELFF. The chain uses TRBV30 and TRBJ2-2; 9 bases fit TRBD1. The J segment lost 5 bases and the V segment lost 2 bases, leaving 6 bases of the junction unmatched. CDR1 and CDR2 (germline): GTSNPN, SVGIG (reference sequence). The CDR3 length is 15 residues.

V usage is TRBV6-5 and J usage is TRBJ1-2; D possibly corresponds to TRBD1 (6 bases). Looked up from germline, CDR1 is MNHEY and CDR2 is SVGAGI. The CDR3 has 13 amino acids. Trimming left V 5 bases short and J 8 bases short, with 15 bases between. This CDR3 is CASSETGNGGYTF. As DNA, the CDR3 is TGTGCCAGCAGTGAAACAGGGAATGGCGGCTACACCTTC.

The J gene is TRBJ2-3, the V gene TRBV6-6; the match to TRBD1 covers 8 bases. CDR1 and CDR2 (germline): MNHNY, SVGAGI (reference sequence). This CDR3 spans 13 amino acids. With 8 bases clipped from V and 4 bases from J, the junction kept 5 bases outside the gene matches. CDR3: CASSGQGADTQYF. The CDR3 region has the DNA TGTGCCAGCTCCGGACAGGGCGCAGATACGCAGTATTTT.

This clone is large. This chain uses TRBV6-5 with TRBJ2-7; D may be TRBD1 (7 bases). In germline, CDR1 is MNHEY, CDR2 SVGAGI. V was cut by 2 bases and J by 1 base, with 12 bases left in between. The CDR3 has 15 residues. This chain's CDR3 is CASSYEAGGSYEQYF. Written as DNA, the CDR3 is TGTGCCAGCAGTTACGAGGCAGGGGGGTCCTACGAGCAGTACTTC.

This clone has more than one count but fewer than ten. This chain uses TRBV29-1 with TRBJ1-2; D is unresolved. CDR3 length: 12 amino acids. The V end lost 4 bases, the J end lost 2 bases, and 8 bases lay between the germline ends. Germline-derived CDR1 and CDR2 are SQVTM and ANQGSEA. In nucleotides, the CDR3 is TGCAGCGTTGGGACGGAGAACTATGGCTACACCTTC. Its protein product is CSVGTENYGYTF.

This clone appeared a few times. The chain carries TRBV4-3 and TRBJ1-2; maybe TRBD1 (6 bases). The V gene lost 0 bases and the J gene lost 5 bases, with 10 bases spanning the gap. Germline V gene sequence: CDR1 LGHNA, CDR2 YSLEER. This CDR3 contains 14 residues. For the CDR3, the DNA is TGCGCCAGCAGCCAAGAGACAGGATTATATGGCTACACCTTC. It specifies CASSQETGLYGYTF.

The table lists this clone with a few counts. The V call is TRBV30, the J call TRBJ2-3, with D possibly matching TRBD2 (5 bases). Trimming cost V 3 bases and J 15 bases, with 16 bases left between them. CDR1 is GTSNPN, CDR2 SVGIG, per germline (reference sequence). The CDR3 sequence is 11 residues long. CDR3 sequence: CAWSPNAGLYF. CDR3 nucleotide sequence: TGTGCCTGGAGCCCAAACGCGGGCTTATATTTT. Complete variable domain (other parts from reference TRBV30 and TRBJ2-3): SQTIHQWPATLVQPVGSPLSLECTVEGTSNPNLYWYRQAAGRGLQLLFYSVGIGQISSEVPQNLSASRPQDRQFILSSKKLLLSDSGFYLCAWSPNAGLYFGPGTRLTVL.

This clone appeared a few times. V gene TRBV4-1 combines with J gene TRBJ1-1, with D maybe TRBD1 (6 bases). The CDR3 runs 14 residues. The germline CDR1 and CDR2 sequences are MGHRA and YSYEKL. The V gene lost 3 bases and the J gene lost 11 bases, with 19 bases spanning the gap. The CDR3 loop is CASSQPGTQFGAFF. CDR3 DNA: TGCGCCAGCAGCCAGCCCGGGACACAATTTGGCGCTTTCTTT.

The V call is TRBV30, the J call TRBJ2-2; 7 nucleotides agree with TRBD1. V lost 0 bases and J lost 6; bases outside the gene matches: 1. Germline lookup yields CDR1 GTSNPN and CDR2 SVGIG (reference sequence). CDR3 length: 13 amino acids. The CDR3 DNA sequence: TGTGCCTGGAGTGTACAGGGGTCCGGGGAGCTGTTTTTT. Protein: CAWSVQGSGELFF. Together with reference TRBV30 and TRBJ2-2, the CDR3 gives the full variable domain: SQTIHQWPATLVQPVGSPLSLECTVEGTSNPNLYWYRQAAGRGLQLLFYSVGIGQISSEVPQNLSASRPQDRQFILSSKKLLLSDSGFYLCAWSVQGSGELFFGEGSRLTVL.